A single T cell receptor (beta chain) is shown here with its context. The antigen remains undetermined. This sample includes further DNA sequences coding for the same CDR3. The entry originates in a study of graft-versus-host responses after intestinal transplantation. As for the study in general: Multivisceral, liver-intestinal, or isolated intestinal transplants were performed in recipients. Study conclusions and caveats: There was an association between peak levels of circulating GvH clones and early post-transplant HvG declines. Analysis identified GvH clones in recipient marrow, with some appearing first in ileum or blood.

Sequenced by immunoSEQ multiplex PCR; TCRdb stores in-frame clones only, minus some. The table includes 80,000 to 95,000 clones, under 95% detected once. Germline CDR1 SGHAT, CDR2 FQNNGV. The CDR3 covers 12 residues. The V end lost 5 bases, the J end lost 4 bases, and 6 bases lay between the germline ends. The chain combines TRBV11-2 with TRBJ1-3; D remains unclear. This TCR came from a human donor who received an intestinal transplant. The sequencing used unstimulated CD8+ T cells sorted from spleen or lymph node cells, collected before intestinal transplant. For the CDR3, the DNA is TGTGCCAGCAGCCGCGGGGGAAACACCATATATTTT. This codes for CASSRGGNTIYF.